The table lists the clone carrying this T cell receptor beta chain with a count of one. What it recognizes is unknown. This entry is derived from a study of a mutant IDH1 vaccine in newly diagnosed glioma. Study as a whole: During weeks 1, 3, 5, 7, 11, 15, 19 and 23, patients received eight vaccinations. Vaccinations were initiated 4-6 weeks following radiotherapy alone, or were given together with temozolomide cycles. Former treatment meant radiotherapy, temozolomide, or both; the majority had gotten both. Notes on the study in general: It was around 93% of patients that developed vaccine-induced immune responses.

Germline CDR1 and CDR2: MDHEN and SYDVKM. The V end lost 10 bases, the J end lost 4 bases, and 19 bases lay between the germline ends. This CDR3 comprises 14 residues. Profiled with immunoSEQ multiplex PCR; TCRdb holds only in-frame clones, not every one. Seen here are under 55,000 clones, 90% to 95% observed once, and the top ten hold more than 2%. The time point was: week 11, during vaccination. Each dose of the vaccine consisted of 300 ug of mutant IDH1 20-mer peptide, with topical imiquimod. This specimen consisted of PBMCs, obtained from a glioma patient whose treatment included an IDH1 peptide vaccine. The clonotype was recovered from a man in his fifties with glioma. The chain uses TRBV28 and TRBJ1-2, with unresolved D. The CDR3 DNA reads as TGTGCCATAGCCGGACCAAACCATATCTATGGCTACACCTTC. It is translated as CAIAGPNHIYGYTF.